Listed here are 15 T cell receptor beta chains from one sample, sequenced in a study of radiation and T cells in renal cell carcinoma. Time point indicated: blood 4 weeks post-SBRT, at nephrectomy. As to treatment: 15 Gy SBRT to primary tumor, nephrectomy 4 weeks later. The data were produced by immunoSEQ multiplex PCR, yet TCRdb's version contains in-frame clones alone and is incomplete. In the table there are under 100,000 clones, about 85% of which are singletons. The source was blood, collected from a patient whose treatment included radiotherapy and nephrectomy. These receptors originate from a man in his fifties with renal cell carcinoma.

The chain carries TRBV7-2 and TRBJ2-1, with D possibly being TRBD1 (7 bases). Germline loops: CDR1 SGHTA, CDR2 FQGNSA. This CDR3 is 14 amino acids long. V lost 7 bases and J 7 bases, leaving 17 bases between the germline ends. This chain's CDR3 is CASIPGGQGNEQFF. The CDR3 region has the DNA TGTGCCAGCATCCCAGGGGGGCAGGGTAATGAGCAGTTCTTC.

The chain combines TRBV6-6 with TRBJ2-7; 11 bases are a match to TRBD1. The CDR3 loop spans 15 amino acids. Germline V lookup: CDR1 MNHNY, CDR2 SVGAGI (reference sequence). The junction had 8 bases not matched to a gene; V was cut back by 6 bases and J by 4 bases. CDR3: CASRPGQGEVYEQYF. The CDR3 region has the DNA TGTGCCAGCAGACCGGGACAGGGGGAGGTTTACGAGCAGTACTTC.

This sequence joins TRBV7-9 and TRBJ1-2; the D gene is possibly TRBD1 (6 bases). V was trimmed by 5 bases and J by 3 bases, leaving 10 bases between them. Germline V gene sequence: CDR1 SEHNR, CDR2 FQNEAQ (reference sequence). The CDR3 totals 13 residues. The CDR3 reads CASSPGDDYGYTF. CDR3 nucleotides: TGTGCCAGCAGCCCAGGGGACGACTATGGCTACACCTTC.

This chain links TRBV5-6 with TRBJ2-1, with 7 positions matching TRBD2. CDR3 length equals 16 residues. CDR1 SGHDT and CDR2 YYEEEE come from the germline V gene. Unmatched junction bases numbered 3, after V lost 0 bases and J lost 0 bases. CDR3 coding DNA: TGTGCCAGCAGCTTGGTCCGGGAGGACTCCTACAATGAGCAGTTCTTC. Translating gives CASSLVREDSYNEQFF.

The V gene is TRBV18, the J gene TRBJ2-2, with a weak D call TRBD2 (5 bases). This CDR3 region has 13 residues. Trimming pared 3 bases from V and 7 bases from J, leaving 9 bases between. Germline loops: CDR1 KGHSH, CDR2 LQKENI. This CDR3 reads CASSPGGYGELFF. DNA of the CDR3: TGTGCCAGCTCACCCGGAGGCTACGGGGAGCTGTTTTTT.

This clone was detected only a few times. V usage is TRBV18 and J usage is TRBJ1-1; D ambiguous. With 3 bases removed from V and 4 bases from J, the gap between germline ends came to 12 bases. Germline lookup yields CDR1 KGHSH and CDR2 LQKENI. The CDR3 loop spans 14 amino acids. The CDR3 loop is CASSPEREITEAFF. Here the CDR3 DNA reads TGTGCCAGCTCACCGGAGAGGGAAATCACTGAAGCTTTCTTT.

This chain uses TRBV6-5 with TRBJ1-4, with 8 bases identical to TRBD1. Germline CDR1 and CDR2: MNHEY and SVGAGI. The junction had 6 bases not matched to a gene; V was cut back by 8 bases and J by 4 bases. The CDR3 has 14 amino acids. The CDR3 reads CASARTGINEKLFF. For the CDR3, the DNA is TGTGCCAGCGCCCGGACAGGGATTAATGAAAAACTGTTTTTT.

Points on this clone: One end of the junction does not line up with germline, which may come from a read error. The chain has TRBV6-5 and TRBJ1-2, with D tentatively TRBD1 (6 bases). The germline V gene encodes CDR1 MNHEY and CDR2 SVGAGI. The CDR3 runs to 8 residues. The CDR3 coding sequence is TGTGCCAGCAGTCTGGACAGCTTC. Its translation is CASSLDSF.

The chain recombines TRBV5-4 with TRBJ2-7; 8 positions agree with TRBD2. With V trimmed by 6 bases and J by 1 base, 12 bases remained unmatched. Germline CDR1 SGHNT, CDR2 YYREEE (reference sequence). The CDR3 has 16 amino acids. CDR3 coding DNA: TGTGCCAGCACCCTAGGAGGTAGCGGGGCTTCCTACGAGCAGTACTTC. It yields the protein CASTLGGSGASYEQYF.

The rearrangement joins TRBV4-2 to TRBJ1-2, with TRBD1 matching over 10 bases. V trimming: 4 bases; J trimming: 6 bases; junction bases outside the gene matches: 11. CDR1 and CDR2 (germline): LGHNA, YNFKEQ. CDR3 length: 16 amino acids. The CDR3 spells CASSPTGTGVENGYTF. CDR3 DNA: TGTGCCAGCAGCCCTACCGGGACAGGGGTGGAGAATGGCTACACCTTC.

The CDR3 loop reads CASGTGPYGYTF. CDR3 in DNA: TGTGCCAGCGGGACAGGGCCCTATGGCTACACCTTC. The chain uses TRBV2 and TRBJ1-2; 9 nucleotides align to TRBD1. This CDR3 has 12 residues. The junction had 2 bases not matched to a gene; V was cut back by 8 bases and J by 4 bases. Germline V gene data show CDR1 as SNHLY and CDR2 as FYNNEI. Combining the CDR3 with reference TRBV2 and TRBJ1-2 gives the whole variable domain EPEVTQTPSHQVTQMGQEVILRCVPISNHLYFYWYRQILGQKVEFLVSFYNNEISEKSEIFDDQFSVERPDGSNFTLKIRSTKLEDSAMYFCASGTGPYGYTFGSGTRLTVV.

The V gene is TRBV7-8, the J gene TRBJ2-3; D remains unclear. From germline, CDR1 is SGHVS and CDR2 FQNEAQ. V lost 2 bases and J 7 bases, leaving 7 bases between the germline ends. CDR3 length: 12 amino acids. The CDR3 loop is CASSLIPNTQYF. The DNA for the CDR3 is TGTGCCAGCAGCTTAATACCTAATACGCAGTATTTT. Variable domain in full (rest from reference TRBV7-8 and TRBJ2-3): GAGVSQSPRYKVAKRGQDVALRCDPISGHVSLFWYQQALGQGPEFLTYFQNEAQLDKSGLPSDRFFAERPEGSVSTLKIQRTQQEDSAVYLCASSLIPNTQYFGPGTRLTVL.

The chain links TRBV10-3 to TRBJ2-7; D is tentatively TRBD1 or TRBD2 (5 bases each). Trimming pared 7 bases from V and 3 bases from J, leaving 25 bases between. This CDR3 contains 17 residues. Germline V lookup: CDR1 ENHRY, CDR2 SYGVKD. The CDR3 protein is CAIKGWGAPTGNYEQYF. CDR3 nucleotides: TGTGCCATCAAGGGGTGGGGAGCCCCCACAGGCAACTACGAGCAGTACTTC.

This clone was recorded only once. The chain links TRBV28 to TRBJ1-2; D not resolved. Germline V gene lookup returns CDR1 MDHEN and CDR2 SYDVKM. V was trimmed by 3 bases and J by 5 bases, leaving 16 bases between them. This CDR3 has 15 residues. The CDR3 coding sequence is TGTGCCAGCAGTTTGGCCTTTAGCGCGACGTATGGCTACACCTTC. Translating it yields CASSLAFSATYGYTF.

The chain links TRBV11-2 to TRBJ1-1; unclear D gene. Trimming took off 5 bases at V and 1 base at J, with 8 bases between the two ends. This CDR3 region has 13 residues. CDR1 SGHAT and CDR2 FQNNGV come from the germline V gene. In nucleotides, the CDR3 is TGTGCCAGCAGCCCGGATTGGAACACTGAAGCTTTCTTT. Translated: CASSPDWNTEAFF.